This passage covers 9 T cell receptor beta chains from one sample sequenced in a study of CD8 T cell repertoires and HIV-1 epitope variants. No antigens are known for them. The table came from immunoSEQ multiplex PCR; TCRdb's copy has only in-frame clones and leaves some out. The sample contains several thousand clones, less than 75% of which appear only once. Material for sequencing was cultured CD8+ T cells derived from PBMCs. The receptor set was obtained from a male donor with HIV.

The gene calls are TRBV5-1 and TRBJ2-7; 9 bases are a match to TRBD1. V gave up 0 bases and J gave up 7 bases; unmatched junction bases: 5. This CDR3 region has 14 residues. The V gene's germline CDR1 is SGHRS and CDR2 YFSETQ. In nucleotides, the CDR3 is TGCGCCAGCAGCTTGGGGGACAGGGTGTGGGAGCAGTACTTC. Its protein is CASSLGDRVWEQYF.

The V call is TRBV2, the J call TRBJ2-3; a possible D gene is TRBD2 (6 bases). V shed 8 bases and J shed 2 bases, with 8 bases lying between them. Germline CDR1 is SNHLY and CDR2 is FYNNEI. The CDR3 covers 12 residues. Here the CDR3 DNA reads TGTGCCAGCCGGGACTTCACAGATACGCAGTATTTT. It encodes CASRDFTDTQYF.

The rearrangement links TRBV11-2 to TRBJ1-2; no reliable D call. V shed 3 bases and J shed 4 bases, with 18 bases lying between them. CDR3 length equals 16 residues. Germline V CDR1 and CDR2: SGHAT, FQNNGV. CDR3 in amino acids: CASSFNRLGLSYGYTF. CDR3 coding DNA: TGTGCCAGCAGCTTTAATCGGTTGGGTCTCTCCTATGGCTACACCTTC.

The V gene is TRBV7-8, the J gene TRBJ2-7; possibly TRBD1 for D (6 bases). Per germline, CDR1 SGHVS and CDR2 FQNEAQ. The CDR3 contains 16 residues. Deletions cut 0 bases from V and 7 bases from J, with 19 bases between. CDR3 in amino acids: CASSLAAGALWGEQYF. The CDR3 DNA sequence: TGTGCCAGCAGCTTAGCAGCAGGGGCCCTCTGGGGGGAGCAGTACTTC.

The V call is TRBV6-5, the J call TRBJ2-1; either TRBD1 or TRBD2 may supply D (5 bases each). The CDR3 has 15 residues. V shed 4 bases and J shed 1 base, with 11 bases lying between them. Germline V CDR1 and CDR2: MNHEY, SVGAGI. The CDR3 DNA reads as TGTGCCAGCAGTTTCGAGGGGCCTTCCTACAATGAGCAGTTCTTC. As protein: CASSFEGPSYNEQFF.

The J gene is TRBJ1-1, the V gene TRBV7-2, with D hard to call. Germline V CDR1 and CDR2: SGHTA, FQGNSA. This CDR3 has 12 amino acids. Trimming took 2 bases from V and 2 from J, leaving 3 bases between them. DNA of the CDR3: TGTGCCAGCAGCTTAAAAAACACTGAAGCTTTCTTT. Translating gives CASSLKNTEAFF.

The sample holds a few counts of this clone. The chain recombines TRBV12-5 with TRBJ2-5; tentatively, D is TRBD1 (5 bases). The V end was cut by 4 bases, the J end by 1 base, with 16 bases between. The CDR3 has 16 residues. CDR1 is LGHNT, CDR2 FRNRAP, per germline. The CDR3 loop is CASGSTSDSTQETQYF. The CDR3 nucleotides are TGTGCTAGTGGTTCCACCTCCGACAGTACCCAAGAGACCCAGTACTTC.

The V gene is TRBV28, the J gene TRBJ1-4; no clear D gene. There are 13 residues in the CDR3. The ends were cut back, 2 bases at V and 8 bases at J, with 9 bases in the middle. Looked up from germline, CDR1 is MDHEN and CDR2 is SYDVKM. The CDR3 loop reads CASSLGGREKLFF. In DNA form, the CDR3 reads TGTGCCAGCAGTTTAGGAGGCCGGGAAAAACTGTTTTTT.

The gene calls are TRBV4-2 and TRBJ1-3; D gene ambiguous. The CDR3 has 13 residues. Germline CDR1 and CDR2: LGHNA and YNFKEQ. V was trimmed by 3 bases and J by 2 bases, leaving 5 bases between them. CDR3 residues: CASSQLTGNTIYF. CDR3 bases: TGTGCCAGCAGCCAGCTAACTGGAAACACCATATATTTT.